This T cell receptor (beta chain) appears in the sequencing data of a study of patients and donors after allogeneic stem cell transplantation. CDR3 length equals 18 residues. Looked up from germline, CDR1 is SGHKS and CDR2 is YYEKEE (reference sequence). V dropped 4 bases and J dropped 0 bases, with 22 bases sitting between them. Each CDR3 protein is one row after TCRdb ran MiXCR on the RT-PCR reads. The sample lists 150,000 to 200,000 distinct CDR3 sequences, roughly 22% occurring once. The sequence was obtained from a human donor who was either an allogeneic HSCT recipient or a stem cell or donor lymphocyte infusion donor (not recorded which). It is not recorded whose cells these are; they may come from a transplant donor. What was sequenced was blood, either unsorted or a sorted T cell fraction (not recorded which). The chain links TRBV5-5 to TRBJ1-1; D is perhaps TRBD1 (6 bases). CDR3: CASSQRDTYLAMNTEAFF. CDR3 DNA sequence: TGTGCCAGCAGCCAAAGGGACACCTACTTAGCCATGAACACTGAAGCTTTCTTT.